These 10 T cell receptor beta chains share one sample of origin, sequenced in a study of T cell changes during pregnancy in multiple sclerosis. The data were produced by immunoSEQ multiplex PCR, yet TCRdb's version contains in-frame clones alone and is incomplete. The sample has about 70,000 clones; about nine tenths are singletons. Source: peripheral blood, taken in the first trimester of pregnancy. The receptors shown here come from a female donor with multiple sclerosis, enrolled in a pregnancy study.

This chain joins TRBV6-6 and TRBJ2-1; perhaps TRBD2 as D (5 bases). The CDR3 extends over 15 amino acids. The V end lost 8 bases, the J end lost 0 bases, and 14 bases lay between the germline ends. Germline lookup yields CDR1 MNHNY and CDR2 SVGAGI (reference sequence). The CDR3 protein is CASGPTTSSYNEQFF. CDR3 nucleotide sequence: TGTGCCAGCGGACCTACTACTAGCTCCTACAATGAGCAGTTCTTC.

The chain employs TRBV7-5 and TRBJ1-1; the D segment call TRBD1 is taken from the table without a DNA check. TRBV7-5 represents a pseudogene. The CDR3 has 16 amino acids. The DNA of the CDR3 is TGTGTCAGAAGCTTAGTCTTTAGGGACAGGAATACTGAAGCTTTCTTT. This translates into CVRSLVFRDRNTEAFF.

The V and J genes are TRBV30 and TRBJ1-1; tentative D call: TRBD1 (5 bases). The germline V and J ends were trimmed by 4 bases and 1 base, with 10 bases remaining between them. This CDR3 is 13 amino acids long. Per the germline V gene, CDR1 is GTSNPN and CDR2 is SVGIG (reference sequence). CDR3 in amino acids: CAWNPQGNTEAFF. Written as DNA, the CDR3 is TGTGCCTGGAACCCGCAGGGGAACACTGAAGCTTTCTTT. Complete variable domain (other parts from reference TRBV30 and TRBJ1-1): SQTIHQWPATLVQPVGSPLSLECTVEGTSNPNLYWYRQAAGRGLQLLFYSVGIGQISSEVPQNLSASRPQDRQFILSSKKLLLSDSGFYLCAWNPQGNTEAFFGQGTRLTVV.

This clone showed up just once. The CDR3: CASSLTLTGLQPQHF. The CDR3 DNA reads as TGTGCCAGCAGTTTAACTTTGACAGGGTTGCAGCCCCAGCATTTT. The V gene is TRBV27, the J gene TRBJ1-5, with 7 bases identical to TRBD1. This CDR3 contains 15 residues. The V gene end was trimmed by 2 bases and the J gene end by 7 bases; junction bases not matched to a gene: 8. Germline CDR1 and CDR2: MNHEY and SMNVEV (reference sequence).

J is TRBJ2-7 and V is TRBV10-3, with D possibly being TRBD2 (6 bases). This CDR3 comprises 12 residues. V lost 0 bases and J lost 6, with 6 bases in between. The germline CDR1 and CDR2 sequences are ENHRY and SYGVKD. This chain's CDR3 is CAISESGGEQYF. CDR3 nucleotide sequence: TGTGCCATCAGTGAGTCGGGGGGCGAGCAGTACTTC.

The chain employs TRBV5-1 and TRBJ2-1; 12 bases agree with TRBD2. The germline V gene encodes CDR1 SGHRS and CDR2 YFSETQ. CDR3 length: 17 residues. Losses at the gene ends were 4 bases for V and 7 bases for J; bases not matched to a gene: 12. The CDR3 DNA is TGCGCCAGCAGCGGCCAACCGACTAGCGGGAGAGGAAATGAGCAGTTCTTC. Its protein product is CASSGQPTSGRGNEQFF.

The rearrangement links TRBV18 to TRBJ2-1; D gene unclear. Trimming left V 3 bases short and J 7 bases short, with 7 bases between. The germline V gene encodes CDR1 KGHSH and CDR2 LQKENI. This CDR3 spans 12 amino acids. The CDR3 here is CASSPGSNEQFF. CDR3 DNA sequence: TGTGCCAGCTCACCCGGGTCGAATGAGCAGTTCTTC.

V is TRBV4-2 and J is TRBJ2-4; TRBD1 is a possible D gene (6 bases). The CDR3 contains 16 residues. Germline V gene sequence: CDR1 LGHNA, CDR2 YNFKEQ. V dropped 5 bases and J dropped 4 bases, with 18 bases sitting between them. CDR3 amino acids: CASSSNQDRVKNIQYF. The CDR3 DNA reads TGTGCCAGCAGCAGTAACCAGGACAGAGTGAAAAACATTCAGTACTTC.

Here the CDR3 DNA reads TGTGCCAGTAGCCCGACAGTGTCGGTAATGCAGCCCCAGCATTTT. It is translated as CASSPTVSVMQPQHF. V is TRBV19 and J is TRBJ1-5; tentatively, D is TRBD1 (5 bases). The CDR3 length is 15 residues. Looked up from germline, CDR1 is LNHDA and CDR2 is SQIVND (reference sequence). Trimming pared 6 bases from V and 7 bases from J, leaving 19 bases between.

This clone was recorded only once. This chain links TRBV2 with TRBJ1-4; D perhaps matches TRBD1 (5 bases). From germline, CDR1 is SNHLY and CDR2 FYNNEI. V was clipped by 7 bases and J by 0 bases, with 12 bases between them. The CDR3 is 15 residues long. The CDR3: CASNPSGSTNEKLFF. For the CDR3, the DNA is TGTGCCAGCAATCCCTCAGGGTCAACTAATGAAAAACTGTTTTTT.